This T cell receptor beta chain was sequenced during a study of CD4 T cell repertoires in COVID-19 (dated by TCRdb to the early 2020s). With regard to the full study: To analyze cross-reactivity, CFSE-low cells were expanded with IL-2 for 10 days and then labeled again and restimulated with spike proteins from other coronaviruses. In COVID-19-recovered individuals, the study described naturally processed CD4+ T cell responses to SARS-CoV-2 spike and nucleoprotein and used TCR Vbeta sequencing to evaluate clonal composition. In a few recovered individuals, the TCR Vbeta repertoire of SARS-CoV-2-reactive T cells was analyzed at the subset level. What the study reported, not specific to this receptor: Several of the most expanded SARS-CoV-2-reactive clonotypes were found to be shared between two or all three memory subsets, suggesting intraclonal diversification. Consistent with cross-reactivity, between roughly 6.5 and 27% of SARS-CoV-2 clonotypes also showed up in secondary cultures stimulated with SARS-CoV and/or HKU1 spike.

Libraries were constructed by the immunoSEQ multiplex PCR assay. The study's processing was this. The Chao-Jaccard similarity index and counts of shared clonotypes were used to quantify repertoire overlap between subsets. TCRdb took this table from immuneACCESS and kept in-frame rearrangements with V and J called. Such tables lack part of the clones; where checked against another copy, unresolved V genes explain under half of the gap, and the rest is unexplained. For V, J and clone size, that table is used; D and trimming come from the DNA. The sample table lists approximately 79,000 clones, around four fifths of them with a count of one. The top ten constitute 0.45% to 0.6% of the sample. This clone was recorded once. Its antigen is still unknown. Qualities for individual bases were not recorded, and no much larger clone is one base off. In light of the paper, this sample's time point label describes: sample from a COVID-19-recovered individual after infection. The donors were patients who had recovered from mild-to-severe COVID-19. Memory T cell samples that were not cultured went straight to sequencing right after ex vivo isolation. CD4+ total memory, central memory, effector memory and circulating T follicular helper cells were isolated from peripheral blood mononuclear cells.

Sample: CD4+ T cells from peripheral blood, taken after recovery from COVID-19. This receptor was identified in a human donor who had COVID-19.

This receptor carries the CDR3 CASSLGLTNYGYTF. The sequence in DNA is TGTGCCAGCAGCTTAGGACTCACTAACTATGGCTACACCTTC. The V and J genes are TRBV7-2 and TRBJ1-2, with the identity of the D gene unclear. The cysteine opens and the phenylalanine closes a CDR3 of 14 amino acids. Only the CDR3 part of the read is kept: 42 bases, read in frame from the first base. Trimming takes 1 base from V and 0 bases from J, and the germline ends sit 6 bases apart. From a lookup of the germline V gene, CDR1 and CDR2 are SGHTA and FQGNSA.